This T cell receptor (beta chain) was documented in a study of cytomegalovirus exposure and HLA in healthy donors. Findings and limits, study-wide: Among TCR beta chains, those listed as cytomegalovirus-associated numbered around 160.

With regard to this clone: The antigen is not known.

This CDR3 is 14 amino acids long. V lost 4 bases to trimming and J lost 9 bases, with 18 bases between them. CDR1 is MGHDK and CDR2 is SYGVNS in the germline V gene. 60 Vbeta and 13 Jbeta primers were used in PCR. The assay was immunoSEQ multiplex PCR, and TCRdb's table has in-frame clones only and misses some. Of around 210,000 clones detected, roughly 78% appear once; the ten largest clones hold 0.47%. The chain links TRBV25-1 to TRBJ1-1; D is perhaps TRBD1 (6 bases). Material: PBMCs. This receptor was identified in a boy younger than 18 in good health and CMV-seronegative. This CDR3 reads CASSVLGGKRQAFF. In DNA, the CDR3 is TGTGCCAGCAGTGTGTTAGGGGGTAAGAGACAAGCTTTCTTT.